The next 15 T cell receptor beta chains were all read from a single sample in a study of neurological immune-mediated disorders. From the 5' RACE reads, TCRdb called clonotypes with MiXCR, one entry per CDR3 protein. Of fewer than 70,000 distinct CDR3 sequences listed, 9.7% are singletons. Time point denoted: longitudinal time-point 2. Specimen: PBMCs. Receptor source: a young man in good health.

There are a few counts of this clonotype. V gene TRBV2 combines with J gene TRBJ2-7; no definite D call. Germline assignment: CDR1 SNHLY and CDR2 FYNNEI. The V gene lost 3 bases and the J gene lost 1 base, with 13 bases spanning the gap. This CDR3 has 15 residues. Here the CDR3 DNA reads TGTGCCAGCAGTGACGCGGCAAGGCGGTCCTACGAGCAGTACTTC. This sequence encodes CASSDAARRSYEQYF.

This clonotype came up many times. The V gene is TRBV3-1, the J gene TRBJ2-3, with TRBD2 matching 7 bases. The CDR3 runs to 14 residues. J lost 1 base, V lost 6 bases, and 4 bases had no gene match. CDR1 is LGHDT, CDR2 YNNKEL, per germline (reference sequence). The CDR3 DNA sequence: TGTGCCAGCAGGCGGGGGAGCCGCACAGATACGCAGTATTTT. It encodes CASRRGSRTDTQYF.

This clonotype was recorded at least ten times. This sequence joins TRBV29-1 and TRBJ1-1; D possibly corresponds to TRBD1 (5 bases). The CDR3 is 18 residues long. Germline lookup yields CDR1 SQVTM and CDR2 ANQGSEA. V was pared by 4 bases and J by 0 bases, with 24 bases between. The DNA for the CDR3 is TGCAGCGTTGGGGGGGTTTCCCAGGTTAACTCGATGAACACTGAAGCTTTCTTT. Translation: CSVGGVSQVNSMNTEAFF.

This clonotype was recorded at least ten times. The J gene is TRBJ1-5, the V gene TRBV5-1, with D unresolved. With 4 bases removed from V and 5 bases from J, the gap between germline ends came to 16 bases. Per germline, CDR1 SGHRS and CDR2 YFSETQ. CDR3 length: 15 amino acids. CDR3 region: CASSALGGSDQPQHF. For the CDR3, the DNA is TGCGCCAGCAGCGCACTTGGAGGGTCCGATCAGCCCCAGCATTTT.

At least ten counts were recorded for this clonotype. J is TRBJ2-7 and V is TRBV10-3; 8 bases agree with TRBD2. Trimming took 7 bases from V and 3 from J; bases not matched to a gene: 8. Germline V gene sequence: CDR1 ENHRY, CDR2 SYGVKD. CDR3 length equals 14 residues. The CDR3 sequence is CAITASGLGYEQYF. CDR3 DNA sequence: TGTGCCATCACGGCTAGCGGGTTGGGCTACGAGCAGTACTTC.

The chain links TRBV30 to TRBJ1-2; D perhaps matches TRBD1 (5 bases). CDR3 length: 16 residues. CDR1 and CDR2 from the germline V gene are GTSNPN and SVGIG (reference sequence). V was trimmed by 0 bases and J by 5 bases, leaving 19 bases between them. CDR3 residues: CAWSVKGSGRLYGYTF. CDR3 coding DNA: TGTGCCTGGAGTGTCAAGGGGTCAGGGCGATTATATGGCTACACCTTC.

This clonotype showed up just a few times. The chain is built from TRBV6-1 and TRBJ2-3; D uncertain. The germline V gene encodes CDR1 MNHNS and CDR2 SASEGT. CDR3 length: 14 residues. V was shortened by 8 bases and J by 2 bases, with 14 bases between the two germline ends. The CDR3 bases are TGTGCCAGCTCTAAAAGCGCCCACACAGATACGCAGTATTTT. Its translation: CASSKSAHTDTQYF.

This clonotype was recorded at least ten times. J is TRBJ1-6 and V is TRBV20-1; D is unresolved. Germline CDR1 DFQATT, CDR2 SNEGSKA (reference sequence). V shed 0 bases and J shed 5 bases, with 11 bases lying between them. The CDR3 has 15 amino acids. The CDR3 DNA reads TGCAGTGCTAGAGATCAGGCAGCACATAATTCACCCCTCCACTTT. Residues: CSARDQAAHNSPLHF.

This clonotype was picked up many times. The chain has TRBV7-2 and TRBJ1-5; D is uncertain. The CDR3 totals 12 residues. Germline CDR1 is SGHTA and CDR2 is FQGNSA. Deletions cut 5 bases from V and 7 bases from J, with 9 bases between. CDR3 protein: CASSLIGQPQHF. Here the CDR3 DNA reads TGTGCCAGCAGCCTCATAGGGCAGCCCCAGCATTTT.

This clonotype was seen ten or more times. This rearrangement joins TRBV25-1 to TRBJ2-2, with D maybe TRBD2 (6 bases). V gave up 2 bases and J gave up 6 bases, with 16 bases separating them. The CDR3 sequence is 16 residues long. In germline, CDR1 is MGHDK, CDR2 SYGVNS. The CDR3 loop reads CASSETSFGIAGELFF. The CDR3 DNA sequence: TGTGCCAGCAGTGAAACTAGCTTTGGGATCGCCGGGGAGCTGTTTTTT. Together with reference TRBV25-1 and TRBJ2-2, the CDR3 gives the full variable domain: EADIYQTPRYLVIGTGKKITLECSQTMGHDKMYWYQQDPGMELHLIHYSYGVNSTEKGDLSSESTVSRIRTEHFPLTLESARPSHTSQYLCASSETSFGIAGELFFGEGSRLTVL.

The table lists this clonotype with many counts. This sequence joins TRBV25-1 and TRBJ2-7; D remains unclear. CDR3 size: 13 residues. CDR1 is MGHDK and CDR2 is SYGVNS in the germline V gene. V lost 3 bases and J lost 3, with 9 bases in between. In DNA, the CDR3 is TGTGCCAGCAGTGAGTCCTGGGGCTACGAGCAGTACTTC. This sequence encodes CASSESWGYEQYF.

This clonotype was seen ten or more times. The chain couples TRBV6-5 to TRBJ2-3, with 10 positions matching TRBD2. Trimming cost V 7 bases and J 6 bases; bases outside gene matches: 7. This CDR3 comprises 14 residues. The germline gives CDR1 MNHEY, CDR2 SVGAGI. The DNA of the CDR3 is TGTGCCAGCAAGTTGGCTAGCGGGAGTGATACGCAGTATTTT. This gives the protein CASKLASGSDTQYF.

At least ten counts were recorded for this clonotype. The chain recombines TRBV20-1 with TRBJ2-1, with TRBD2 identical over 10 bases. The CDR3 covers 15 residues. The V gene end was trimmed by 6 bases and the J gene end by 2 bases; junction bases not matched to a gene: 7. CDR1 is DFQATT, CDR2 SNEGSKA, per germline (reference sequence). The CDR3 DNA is TGCAGTGCGAGCAGCGGGAGGGTCCCCTACAATGAGCAGTTCTTC. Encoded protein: CSASSGRVPYNEQFF.

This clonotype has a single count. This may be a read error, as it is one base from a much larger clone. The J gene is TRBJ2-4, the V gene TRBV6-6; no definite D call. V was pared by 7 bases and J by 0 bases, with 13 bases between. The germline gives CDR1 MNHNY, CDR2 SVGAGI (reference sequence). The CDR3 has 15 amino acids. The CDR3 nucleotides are TGTGCCAGCACCTGCGGACCCCTAGCCAAAAACATTCAGTACTTC. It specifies CASTCGPLAKNIQYF.

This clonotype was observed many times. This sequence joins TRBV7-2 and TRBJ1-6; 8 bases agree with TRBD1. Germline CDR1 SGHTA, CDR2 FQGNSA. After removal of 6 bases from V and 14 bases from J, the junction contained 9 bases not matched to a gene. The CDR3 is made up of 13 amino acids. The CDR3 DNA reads TGTGCCAGCAGAGACAGGGGACCAGGGTCCCTCCACTTT. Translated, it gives CASRDRGPGSLHF.